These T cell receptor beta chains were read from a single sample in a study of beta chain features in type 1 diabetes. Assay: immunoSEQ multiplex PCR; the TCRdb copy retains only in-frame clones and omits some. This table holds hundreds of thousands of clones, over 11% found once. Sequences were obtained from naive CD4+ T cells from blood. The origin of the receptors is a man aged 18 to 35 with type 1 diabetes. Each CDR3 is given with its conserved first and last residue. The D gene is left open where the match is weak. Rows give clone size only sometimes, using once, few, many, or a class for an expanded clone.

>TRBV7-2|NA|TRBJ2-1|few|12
TGTGCCAGCAGCTTATTCCGGGATGAGCAGTTCTTC
CASSLFRDEQFF
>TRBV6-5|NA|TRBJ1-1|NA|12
TGTGCCAGCAGTCCAGACGCCATTGGGGCTTTCTTT
CASSPDAIGAFF
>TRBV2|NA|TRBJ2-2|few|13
TGTGCCAGCAGTGATCAGAACACCGGGGAGCTGTTTTTT
CASSDQNTGELFF
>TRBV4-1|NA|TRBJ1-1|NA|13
TGCGCCAGCAGCCAAGCTCAGAACACTGAAGCTTTCTTT
CASSQAQNTEAFF
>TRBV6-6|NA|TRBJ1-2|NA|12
TGTGCCAGCATCGACGGGTACTATGGCTACACCTTC
CASIDGYYGYTF
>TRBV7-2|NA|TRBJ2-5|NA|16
TGTGCCAGCAGCTTAGCGCTATGGAGGGGCCAAGAGACCCAGTACTTC
CASSLALWRGQETQYF
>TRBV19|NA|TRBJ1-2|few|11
TGTGCCAGTGGGACCGGCTATGGCTACACCTTC
CASGTGYGYTF
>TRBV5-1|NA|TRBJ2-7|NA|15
TGCGCCAGCAGCTTACCTGGGAGTGGGGTCTACGAGCAGTACTTC
CASSLPGSGVYEQYF
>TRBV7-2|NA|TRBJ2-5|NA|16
TGTGCCAGCAGTCGCAGCGGGCAGGGGTTACGGGAGACCCAGTACTTC
CASSRSGQGLRETQYF
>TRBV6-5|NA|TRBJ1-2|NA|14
TGTGCCAGCCGGCAGGACCCTCGGGCCTATGGCTACACCTTC
CASRQDPRAYGYTF
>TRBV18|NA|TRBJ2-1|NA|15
TGTGCCAGCTCACCGGCAGGGGTTAACTACAATGAGCAGTTCTTC
CASSPAGVNYNEQFF
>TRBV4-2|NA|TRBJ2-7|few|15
TGTGCCAGCAGCCAAGTTCCTAGGGGGGCGTACGAGCAGTACTTC
CASSQVPRGAYEQYF
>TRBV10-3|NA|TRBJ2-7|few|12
TGTGCCATCGGACCGGGCGGCTACGAGCAGTACTTC
CAIGPGGYEQYF
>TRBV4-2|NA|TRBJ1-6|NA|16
TGTGCCAGCAGCCAGGGGGTTCTAGGGGGTGATTCACCCCTCCACTTT
CASSQGVLGGDSPLHF
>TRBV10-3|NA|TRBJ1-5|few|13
TGTGCCATCAGGGAGATCGAGGGTCAGCCCCAGCATTTT
CAIREIEGQPQHF
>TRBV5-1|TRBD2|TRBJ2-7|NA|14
TGCGCCAGCAGCCTGGAAGGGACTACCTACGAGCAGTACTTC
CASSLEGTTYEQYF
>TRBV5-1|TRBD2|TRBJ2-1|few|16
TGCGCCAGCAGCTTGGCAGCGGGAGAACCCTACAATGAGCAGTTCTTC
CASSLAAGEPYNEQFF
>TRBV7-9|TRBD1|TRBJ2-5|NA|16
TGTGCCAGCAGCTTGCCCGACGGGACAGCCCAAGAGACCCAGTACTTC
CASSLPDGTAQETQYF
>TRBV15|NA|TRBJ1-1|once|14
TGTGCCACCAGCAGAGATCTAGGGACCCGTAGGGCTTTCTTT
CATSRDLGTRRAFF
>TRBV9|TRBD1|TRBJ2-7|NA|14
TGTGCCAGCAGCGTAGCCGGACAGGGTGGCGAGCAGTACTTC
CASSVAGQGGEQYF
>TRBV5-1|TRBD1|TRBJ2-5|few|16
TGCGCCAGCACTGGGACCCCGACAGGGGGCGAAGAGACCCAGTACTTC
CASTGTPTGGEETQYF
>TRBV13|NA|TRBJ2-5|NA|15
TGTGCCAGCAGCTTAGGACAGCTGTACCAAGAGACCCAGTACTTC
CASSLGQLYQETQYF
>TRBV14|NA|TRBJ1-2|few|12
TGTGCCAGCAGCCAAGACAGCTATGGCTACACCTTC
CASSQDSYGYTF
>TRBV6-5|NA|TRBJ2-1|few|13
TGTGCCAGCAGTTACCCCGGTTCTGATGAGCAGTTCTTC
CASSYPGSDEQFF
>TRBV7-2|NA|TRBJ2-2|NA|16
TGTGCCAGCAGCTTACTCTGGGGGTTGAACACCGGGGAGCTGTTTTTT
CASSLLWGLNTGELFF
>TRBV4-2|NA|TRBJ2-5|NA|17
TGTGCCAGCAGCCAAGACTGGGGGGGGCGAAGAGGAGAGACCCAGTACTTC
CASSQDWGGRRGETQYF
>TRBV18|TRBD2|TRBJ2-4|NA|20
TGTGCCAGCTCCCCGGGAACCGGGACTAGCGGGAGATACGCCAAAAACATTCAGTACTTC
CASSPGTGTSGRYAKNIQYF
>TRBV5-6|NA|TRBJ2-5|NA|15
TGTGCCAGCAGCTTGGCCCAGGTCGGCGAGGGGACCCAGTACTTC
CASSLAQVGEGTQYF
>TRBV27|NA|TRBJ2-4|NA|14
TGTGCCAGCAGTCCCGGACGTGGGGGAAACATTCAGTACTTC
CASSPGRGGNIQYF
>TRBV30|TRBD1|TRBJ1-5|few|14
TGTGCCTGGAGTCCTGGACAGGCTGTACAGCCCCAGCATTTT
CAWSPGQAVQPQHF
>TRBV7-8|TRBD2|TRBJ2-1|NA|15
TGTGCCAGCAGAGTAGCGGGGGGATCCTACAATGAGCAGTTCTTC
CASRVAGGSYNEQFF
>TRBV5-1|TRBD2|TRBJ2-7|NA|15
TGCGCCAGCAGCTTGTCCGCGGGAGGGAGCTACGAGCAGTACTTC
CASSLSAGGSYEQYF
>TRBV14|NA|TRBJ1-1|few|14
TGTGCCAGCAGCCAAGTCAGTTTCAGGACTGAAGCTTTCTTT
CASSQVSFRTEAFF
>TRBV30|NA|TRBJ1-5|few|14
TGTGCCTGGAGTGGGTCGCTTAGCAATCAGCCCCAGCATTTT
CAWSGSLSNQPQHF